Here is one T cell receptor (beta chain) with its context. Its target is unknown. The data belong to a study of shared clonotypes between healthy human individuals. Study overall: Donors, aged 18 to 49, were a couple of women and three men. Study-wide findings and caveats: It was expected that sequencing depth would affect clonotype sharing among donors.

CD4+ cells yielded CD45RA+ naive and CD45RA-negative memory subsets. Deep-level running was used for the assay. Profiling relied on immunoSEQ multiplex PCR, and the TCRdb table lists in-frame clones only, not all of them. The sample lists millions of clones, approximately 93% seen once, with 0.35% to 0.45% in the top ten. This clonotype was sampled from a man between 18 and 29 years old in good health. Some clones in this sample may be carry-over from other donors' samples. What was sequenced was naive CD4+ T cells from PBMCs. The subset here: CD45RA+ positively selected.

The CDR3 DNA reads TGCAGCGTTGTTTCCCTAGCGGGAGAAGGCTCCTACAATGAGCAGTTCTTC. As protein: CSVVSLAGEGSYNEQFF. The chain joins TRBV29-1 to TRBJ2-1; 10 bases map to TRBD2. V shed 4 bases, J shed 0 bases, and the junction held 9 bases outside the gene matches. The CDR3 length is 17 residues. Germline V lookup: CDR1 SQVTM, CDR2 ANQGSEA.